This T cell receptor beta chain was sequenced for a study of cytomegalovirus exposure and HLA in healthy donors. The V gene's germline CDR1 is MNHEY and CDR2 SVGAGI. The CDR3 covers 13 residues. The V gene lost 7 bases and the J gene lost 2 bases, with 8 bases spanning the gap. Amplification used 60 Vbeta primers and 13 Jbeta primers. Produced via immunoSEQ multiplex PCR; TCRdb's table is partial and in-frame only. There are roughly 120,000 clones in the sample; around three quarters occur only once, and approximately 2% lies in the top ten. Sequencing input: PBMCs. This chain connects TRBV6-5 to TRBJ2-2; the D is unclear. This TCR was sampled from a man younger than 35 in good health and CMV-seronegative. The CDR3 nucleotides read TGTGCCAGCAATCCTTTTAACACCGGGGAGCTGTTTTTT. Translated, it gives CASNPFNTGELFF.